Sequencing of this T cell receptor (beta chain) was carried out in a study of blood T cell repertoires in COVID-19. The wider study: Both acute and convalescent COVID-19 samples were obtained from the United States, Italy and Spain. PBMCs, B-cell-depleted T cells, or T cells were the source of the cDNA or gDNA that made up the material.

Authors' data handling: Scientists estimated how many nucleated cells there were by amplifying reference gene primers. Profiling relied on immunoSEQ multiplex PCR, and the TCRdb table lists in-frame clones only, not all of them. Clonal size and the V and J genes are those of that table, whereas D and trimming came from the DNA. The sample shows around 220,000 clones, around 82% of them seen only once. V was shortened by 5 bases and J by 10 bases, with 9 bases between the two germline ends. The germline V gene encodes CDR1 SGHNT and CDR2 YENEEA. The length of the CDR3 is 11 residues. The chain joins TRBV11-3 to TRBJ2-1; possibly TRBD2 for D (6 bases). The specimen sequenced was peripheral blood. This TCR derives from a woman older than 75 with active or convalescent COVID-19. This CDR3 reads CASSDGGEQFF. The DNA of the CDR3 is TGTGCCAGCAGCGATGGGGGGGAGCAGTTCTTC.